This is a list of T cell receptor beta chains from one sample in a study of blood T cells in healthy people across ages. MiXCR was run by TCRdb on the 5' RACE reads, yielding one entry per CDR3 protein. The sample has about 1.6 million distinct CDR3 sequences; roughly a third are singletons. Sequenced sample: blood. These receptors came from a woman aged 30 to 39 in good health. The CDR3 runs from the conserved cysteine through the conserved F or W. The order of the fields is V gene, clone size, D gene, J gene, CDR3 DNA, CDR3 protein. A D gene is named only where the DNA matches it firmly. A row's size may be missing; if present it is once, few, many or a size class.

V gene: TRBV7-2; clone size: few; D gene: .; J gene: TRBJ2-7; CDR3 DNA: TGTGCCAGCAGTAAAAGTAGGGACCCCCGCTACGAGCAGTACTTC; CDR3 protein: CASSKSRDPRYEQYF
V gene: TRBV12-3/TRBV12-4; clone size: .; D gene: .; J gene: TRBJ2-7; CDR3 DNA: TGTGCCAGCAGTTATTGGAGCCACGAGCAGTACTTC; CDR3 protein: CASSYWSHEQYF
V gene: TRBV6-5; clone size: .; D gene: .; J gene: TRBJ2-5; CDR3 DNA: TGTGCCAGCAGTTACTTCGGGGACCAAGAGACCCAGTACTTC; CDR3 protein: CASSYFGDQETQYF
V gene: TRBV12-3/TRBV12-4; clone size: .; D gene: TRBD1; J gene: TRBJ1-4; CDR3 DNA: TGTGCCAGCAGAGACGGGACAGGGAATGAAAAACTGTTTTTT; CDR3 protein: CASRDGTGNEKLFF
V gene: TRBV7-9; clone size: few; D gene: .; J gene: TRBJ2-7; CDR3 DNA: TGTGCCAGCAGCTTTAGTCCCTCACCCTACGAGCAGTACTTC; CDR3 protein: CASSFSPSPYEQYF
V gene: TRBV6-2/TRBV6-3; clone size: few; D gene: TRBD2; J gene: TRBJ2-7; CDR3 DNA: TGTGCCAGCGTGACCTATCGCCCGATAGCGGGAGGGCCTCTATCCTACAAGCAGTACTTC; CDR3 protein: CASVTYRPIAGGPLSYKQYF
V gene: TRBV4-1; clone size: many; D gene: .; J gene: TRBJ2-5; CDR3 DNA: TGCGCCAGCAGCCAAGGGGACACCCAAGAGACCCAGTACTTC; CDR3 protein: CASSQGDTQETQYF
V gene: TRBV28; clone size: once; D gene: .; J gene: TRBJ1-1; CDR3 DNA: TGTGCCAGCAGTTCCAAAAGGAAGAACACTGAAGCTTTCTTT; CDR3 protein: CASSSKRKNTEAFF
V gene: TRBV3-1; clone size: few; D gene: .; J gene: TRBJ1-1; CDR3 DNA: TGTGCCAGCAGCCAAGCACAAGAGTGGACTGAAGCTTTCTTT; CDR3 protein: CASSQAQEWTEAFF
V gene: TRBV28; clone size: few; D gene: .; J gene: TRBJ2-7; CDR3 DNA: TGTGCCAGCAGACCGGTGGGGGAGGCCTACGAGCAGTACTTC; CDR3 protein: CASRPVGEAYEQYF
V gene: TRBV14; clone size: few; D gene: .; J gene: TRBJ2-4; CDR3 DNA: TGTGCCAGCAGCCAAGGACTCCCGGACATTCAGTACTTC; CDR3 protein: CASSQGLPDIQYF
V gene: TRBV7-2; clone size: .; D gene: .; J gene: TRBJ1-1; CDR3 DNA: TGTGCCAGCAGCTTTCGGACACCGAACACTGAAGCTTTCTTT; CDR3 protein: CASSFRTPNTEAFF
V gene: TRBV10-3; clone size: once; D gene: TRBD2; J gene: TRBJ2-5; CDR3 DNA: TGTGCCATCAGTGGGACTAGTAATGAGCAGTACTTC; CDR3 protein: CAISGTSNEQYF
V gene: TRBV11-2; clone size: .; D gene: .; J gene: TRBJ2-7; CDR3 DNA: TGTGCCAGCAGTCTCAGGGGCATTGGCTCCTACGAGCAGTACTTC; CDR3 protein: CASSLRGIGSYEQYF
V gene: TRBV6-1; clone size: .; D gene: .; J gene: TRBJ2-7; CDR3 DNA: TGTGCCAGCAGTGAACTCTTCACCTACGAGCAGTACTTC; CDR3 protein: CASSELFTYEQYF
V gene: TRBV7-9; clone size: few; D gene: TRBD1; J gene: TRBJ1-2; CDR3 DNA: TGTGCCAGCAGCCCCAGGGACAGTCGTAGAGGCTACACCTTC; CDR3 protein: CASSPRDSRRGYTF
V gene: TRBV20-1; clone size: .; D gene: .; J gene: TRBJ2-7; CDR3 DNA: TGCAGTGCGGACCCCACAGGACACGAGCAGTACTTC; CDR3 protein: CSADPTGHEQYF
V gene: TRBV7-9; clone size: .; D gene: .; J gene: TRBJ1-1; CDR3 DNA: TGTGCCAGCAGCTCTCCGGGGGCAAGCCGCACTGAAGCTTTCTTT; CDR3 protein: CASSSPGASRTEAFF
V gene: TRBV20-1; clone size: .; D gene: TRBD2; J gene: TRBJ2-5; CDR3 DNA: TGCAGTGCTAGATCGGGGAGGGGAACCGGGACCCAGTACTTC; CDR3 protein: CSARSGRGTGTQYF
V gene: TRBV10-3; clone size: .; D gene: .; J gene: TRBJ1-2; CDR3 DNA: TGTGCCATCATGGATACCGATGGCTACACCTTC; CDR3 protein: CAIMDTDGYTF
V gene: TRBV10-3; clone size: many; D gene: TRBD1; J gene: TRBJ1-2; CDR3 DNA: TGTGCCATCAGTGACCCCGGGACAGGGGGCTATGGCTACACCTTC; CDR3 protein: CAISDPGTGGYGYTF
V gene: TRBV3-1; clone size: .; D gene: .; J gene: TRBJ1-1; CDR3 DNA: TGTGCCAGCAGCCAAGTTGGGCGGGGGAACACTGAAGCTTTCTTT; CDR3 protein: CASSQVGRGNTEAFF
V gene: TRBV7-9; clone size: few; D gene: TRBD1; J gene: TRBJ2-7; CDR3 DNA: TGTGCCAGCAGCATACCCGGGACAGGGTTCCACGAGCAGTACTTC; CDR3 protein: CASSIPGTGFHEQYF
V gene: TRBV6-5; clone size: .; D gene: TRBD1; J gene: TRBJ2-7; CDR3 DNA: TGTGCCAGCAACCCACAGGGGGACTCTTACGAGCAGTACTTC; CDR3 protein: CASNPQGDSYEQYF
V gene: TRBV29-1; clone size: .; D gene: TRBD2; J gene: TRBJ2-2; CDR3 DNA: TGCAGCGTTGAAGCGGGAGGGAACACCGGGGAGCTGTTTTTT; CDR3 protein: CSVEAGGNTGELFF
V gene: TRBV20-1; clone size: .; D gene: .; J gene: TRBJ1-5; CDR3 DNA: TGCAGTGCTAGACTCAGCGGGACGAACAATCAGCCCCAGCATTTT; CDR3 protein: CSARLSGTNNQPQHF
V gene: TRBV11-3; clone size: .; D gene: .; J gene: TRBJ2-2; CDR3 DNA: TGTGCCAGCAGCTTATATATCGGCGGGAAGAACACCGGGGAGCTGTTTTTT; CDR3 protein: CASSLYIGGKNTGELFF
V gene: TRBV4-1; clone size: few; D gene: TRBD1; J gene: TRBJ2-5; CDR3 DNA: TGCGCCAGCAGCCCTCGGACAGGGGGCGGTGAGACCCAGTACTTC; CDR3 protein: CASSPRTGGGETQYF
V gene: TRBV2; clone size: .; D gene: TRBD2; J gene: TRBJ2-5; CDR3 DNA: TGTGCCAGCAATCGCGGGGGGTTGGAGACCCAGTACTTC; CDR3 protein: CASNRGGLETQYF
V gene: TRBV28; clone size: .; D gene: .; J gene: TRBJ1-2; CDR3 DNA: TGTGCCAGCAGGCCTGGCAGGGAACCTAACTATGGCTACACCTTC; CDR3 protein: CASRPGREPNYGYTF
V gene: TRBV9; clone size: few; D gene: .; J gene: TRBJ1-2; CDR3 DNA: TGTGCCAGCAGCCAGGGTCGGAATGGCTATGGCTACACCTTC; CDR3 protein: CASSQGRNGYGYTF
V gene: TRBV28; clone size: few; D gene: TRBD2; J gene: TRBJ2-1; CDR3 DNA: TGTGCCAGCTCTCGAGGGCTTTGGACTAGCGGGTACAATGAGCAGTTCTTC; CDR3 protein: CASSRGLWTSGYNEQFF
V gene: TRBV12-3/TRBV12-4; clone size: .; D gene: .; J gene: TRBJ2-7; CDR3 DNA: TGTGCCAGCAGTGAGCCGGGAAGACTTTACGAGCAGTACTTC; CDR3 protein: CASSEPGRLYEQYF
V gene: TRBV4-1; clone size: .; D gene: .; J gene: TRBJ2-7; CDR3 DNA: TGCGCCAGCAGCCAGTGGAGGGAGGTGTGGAATGAGCAGTACTTC; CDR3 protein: CASSQWREVWNEQYF
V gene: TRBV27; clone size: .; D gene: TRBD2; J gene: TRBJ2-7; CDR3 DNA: TGTGCCAGCAGACCTTCATTTAGCGGGATGAGCTCCTACGAGCAGTACTTC; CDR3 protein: CASRPSFSGMSSYEQYF
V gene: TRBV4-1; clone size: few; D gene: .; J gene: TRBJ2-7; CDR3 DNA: TGCGCCAGCAGCCAAGAAACGTGGGGAGGCTACGAGCAGTACTTC; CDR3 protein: CASSQETWGGYEQYF